This T cell receptor beta chain was sequenced in a study of blood T cell repertoires in COVID-19. Study-wide background: Sites in the United States, Italy and Spain provided acute and convalescent COVID-19 samples. PBMCs, B-cell-depleted T cells, or T cells were the source of the cDNA or gDNA that made up the material.

The length of the CDR3 is 15 residues. CDR1 is LGHDT, CDR2 YNNKEL, per germline (reference sequence). V was clipped by 0 bases and J by 12 bases, with 18 bases between them. This table comes from immunoSEQ multiplex PCR, and its TCRdb copy is limited to in-frame clones, with some not included. The sample shows 140,000 to 150,000 clones, approximately 90% of them seen only once. The clonotype comes from a human donor in a cohort sampled during active COVID-19. The material sequenced was peripheral blood. V and J are TRBV3-1 (or the pseudogene TRBV3-2) and TRBJ2-1; D may be TRBD2 (7 bases). The CDR3 loop is CASSQEGGLLFRQFF. The DNA for the CDR3 is TGTGCCAGCAGCCAAGAGGGGGGGCTCCTGTTCCGGCAGTTCTTC.